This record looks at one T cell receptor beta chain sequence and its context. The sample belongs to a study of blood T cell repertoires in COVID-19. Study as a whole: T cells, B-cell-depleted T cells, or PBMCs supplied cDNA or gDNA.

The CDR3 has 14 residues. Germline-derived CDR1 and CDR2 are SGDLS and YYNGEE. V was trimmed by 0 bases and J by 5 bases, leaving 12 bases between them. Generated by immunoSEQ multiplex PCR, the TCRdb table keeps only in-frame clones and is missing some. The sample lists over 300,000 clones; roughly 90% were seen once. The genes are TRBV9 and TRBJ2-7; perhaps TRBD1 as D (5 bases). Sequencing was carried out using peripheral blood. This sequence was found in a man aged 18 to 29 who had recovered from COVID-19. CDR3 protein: CASSVAGRVDEQYF. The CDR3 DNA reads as TGTGCCAGCAGCGTAGCCGGCAGGGTGGACGAGCAGTACTTC. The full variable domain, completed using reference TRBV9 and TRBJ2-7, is DSGVTQTPKHLITATGQRVTLRCSPRSGDLSVYWYQQSLDQGLQFLIQYYNGEERAKGNILERFSAQQFPDLHSELNLSSLELGDSALYFCASSVAGRVDEQYFGPGTRLTVT.